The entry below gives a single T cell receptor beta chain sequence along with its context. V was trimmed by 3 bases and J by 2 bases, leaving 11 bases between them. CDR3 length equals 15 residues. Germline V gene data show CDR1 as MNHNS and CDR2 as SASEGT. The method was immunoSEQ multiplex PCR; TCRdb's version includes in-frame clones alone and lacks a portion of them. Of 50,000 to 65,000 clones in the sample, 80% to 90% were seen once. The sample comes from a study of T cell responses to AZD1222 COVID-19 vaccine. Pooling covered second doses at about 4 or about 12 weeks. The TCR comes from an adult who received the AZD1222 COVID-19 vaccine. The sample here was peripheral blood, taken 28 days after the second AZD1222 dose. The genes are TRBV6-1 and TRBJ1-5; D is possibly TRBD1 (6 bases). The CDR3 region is CASSDRAGGNQPQHF. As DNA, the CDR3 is TGTGCCAGCAGTGACAGGGCAGGGGGCAATCAGCCCCAGCATTTT.